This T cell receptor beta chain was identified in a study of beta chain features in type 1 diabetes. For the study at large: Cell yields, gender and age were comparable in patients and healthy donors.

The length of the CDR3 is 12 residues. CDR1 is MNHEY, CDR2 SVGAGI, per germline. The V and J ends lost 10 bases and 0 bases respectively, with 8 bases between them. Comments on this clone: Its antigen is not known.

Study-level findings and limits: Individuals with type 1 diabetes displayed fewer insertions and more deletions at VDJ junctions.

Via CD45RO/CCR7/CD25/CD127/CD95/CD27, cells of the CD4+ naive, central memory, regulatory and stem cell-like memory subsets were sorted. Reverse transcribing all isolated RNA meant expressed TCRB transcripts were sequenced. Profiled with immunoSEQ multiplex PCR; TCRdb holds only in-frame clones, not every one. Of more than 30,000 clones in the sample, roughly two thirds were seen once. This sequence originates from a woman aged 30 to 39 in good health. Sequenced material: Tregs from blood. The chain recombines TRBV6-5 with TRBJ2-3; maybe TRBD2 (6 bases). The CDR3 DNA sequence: TGTGCCATCGGGGGAAGCACAGATACGCAGTATTTT. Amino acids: CAIGGSTDTQYF.